These 24 T cell receptor beta chains came from one sample sequenced in a study of blood T cell repertoires in COVID-19. Method: immunoSEQ multiplex PCR; TCRdb's copy keeps in-frame clones and lacks some. The sample lists 200,000 to 250,000 clones, about four fifths occurring once. Source material: PBMCs or T cells enriched from blood (not recorded which). The receptors here all came from a woman between 35 and 50 years old with acute COVID-19.

The chain links TRBV23-1 to TRBJ1-2; D remains unclear. TRBV23-1 is an ORF, with its function uncertain. This CDR3 comprises 13 residues. The V and J ends lost 10 bases and 4 bases respectively, with 16 bases between them. CDR3 sequence reads: CATPPTAFYGYTF. As DNA, the CDR3 is TGCGCCACCCCACCTACAGCCTTCTATGGCTACACCTTC.

The chain carries TRBV5-4 and TRBJ2-1; 7 nucleotides match TRBD2. Trimming cost V 2 bases and J 0 bases; bases outside gene matches: 2. The CDR3 sequence is 15 residues long. Germline V gene sequence: CDR1 SGHNT, CDR2 YYREEE (reference sequence). This CDR3 is CASSFGGYSYNEQFF. For the CDR3, the DNA is TGTGCCAGCAGCTTCGGGGGGTACTCCTACAATGAGCAGTTCTTC.

The V call is TRBV28, the J call TRBJ2-1; TRBD1 aligns across 10 bases. This CDR3 has 15 residues. Looked up from germline, CDR1 is MDHEN and CDR2 is SYDVKM. After removal of 6 bases from V and 9 bases from J, the junction contained 11 bases not matched to a gene. The CDR3 spells CASREAGQGTVEQFF. CDR3 coding DNA: TGTGCCAGCAGGGAAGCGGGACAGGGGACCGTTGAGCAGTTCTTC.

The V and J genes are TRBV2 and TRBJ1-3, with a weak D call TRBD1 (5 bases). Germline lookup yields CDR1 SNHLY and CDR2 FYNNEI. V gave up 2 bases and J gave up 0 bases, with 11 bases separating them. This CDR3 is built from 16 residues. This chain's CDR3 is CASSERRGSSGNTIYF. CDR3 in DNA: TGTGCCAGCAGTGAACGAAGGGGATCCTCTGGAAACACCATATATTTT. The variable domain in full, with the rest retrieved from reference TRBV2 and TRBJ1-3, is EPEVTQTPSHQVTQMGQEVILRCVPISNHLYFYWYRQILGQKVEFLVSFYNNEISEKSEIFDDQFSVERPDGSNFTLKIRSTKLEDSAMYFCASSERRGSSGNTIYFGEGSWLTVV.

The chain carries TRBV6-6 and TRBJ2-2; 9 bases match TRBD2. Germline CDR1 MNHNY, CDR2 SVGAGI (reference sequence). V shed 6 bases, J shed 3 bases, and the junction held 8 bases outside the gene matches. The CDR3 spans 16 residues. CDR3 residues: CASRSNSGSDTGELFF. The CDR3 nucleotides read TGTGCCAGCAGAAGCAATAGCGGGAGCGACACCGGGGAGCTGTTTTTT.

The rearrangement joins TRBV28 to TRBJ2-7; the D gene is possibly TRBD2 (5 bases). Per the germline V gene, CDR1 is MDHEN and CDR2 is SYDVKM. This CDR3 is built from 13 residues. V lost 5 bases to trimming and J lost 4 bases, with 12 bases between them. In DNA form, the CDR3 reads TGTGCCAGCAGTCGAGGGATGGGATACGAGCAGTACTTC. Protein product: CASSRGMGYEQYF.

V usage is TRBV7-3 and J usage is TRBJ1-2; D gene unclear. The length of the CDR3 is 15 residues. Germline V gives CDR1 SGHTA, CDR2 FQGTGA. The V and J ends lost 1 base and 1 base respectively, with 10 bases between them. The CDR3 nucleotides read TGTGCCAGCAGCTTAAAGAGACTGATTAACTATGGCTACACCTTC. Its protein is CASSLKRLINYGYTF.

V and J are TRBV19 and TRBJ1-2; weak D call: TRBD1 (6 bases). V lost 6 bases to trimming and J lost 3 bases, with 17 bases between them. This CDR3 contains 15 residues. CDR1 is LNHDA, CDR2 SQIVND, per germline (reference sequence). The chain's CDR3 is CASRTPGQLDYGYTF. CDR3 coding DNA: TGTGCCAGTAGGACCCCAGGACAGCTGGACTATGGCTACACCTTC. Full variable domain (missing parts from reference TRBV19 and TRBJ1-2): DGGITQSPKYLFRKEGQNVTLSCEQNLNHDAMYWYRQDPGQGLRLIYYSQIVNDFQKGDIAEGYSVSREKKESFPLTVTSAQKNPTAFYLCASRTPGQLDYGYTFGSGTRLTVV.

This sequence joins TRBV7-9 and TRBJ2-7; no clear D gene. The V and J ends lost 1 base and 3 bases respectively, with 4 bases between them. The V gene's germline CDR1 is SEHNR and CDR2 FQNEAQ (reference sequence). The CDR3 length is 12 residues. The DNA for the CDR3 is TGTGCCAGCAGCTTAGTAATCTACGAGCAGTACTTC. Protein: CASSLVIYEQYF.

The chain employs TRBV19 and TRBJ2-2; 8 nucleotides align to TRBD2. The CDR3 has 15 amino acids. V gave up 3 bases and J gave up 9 bases; unmatched junction bases: 9. Germline values: CDR1 LNHDA, CDR2 SQIVND (reference sequence). This CDR3 reads CASSMGTGLARELFF. For the CDR3, the DNA is TGTGCCAGTAGTATGGGAACAGGACTAGCCCGGGAGCTGTTTTTT.

J is TRBJ1-4 and V is TRBV5-6, with D perhaps matching TRBD1 (5 bases). Germline V gene sequence: CDR1 SGHDT, CDR2 YYEEEE. The CDR3 covers 14 residues. V was pared by 4 bases and J by 5 bases, with 12 bases between. The CDR3 DNA is TGTGCCAGCAGCCCGGGGGTTGGAAATGAAAAACTGTTTTTT. Its translation: CASSPGVGNEKLFF.

This rearrangement joins TRBV28 to TRBJ1-5, with a tentative D call TRBD1 (5 bases). V lost 6 bases and J 6 bases, leaving 12 bases between the germline ends. This CDR3 has 13 residues. Germline CDR1 reads MDHEN; CDR2 reads SYDVKM. CDR3 coding DNA: TGTGCCAGCAGCGCAGGGTTAAGTCAGCCCCAGCATTTT. Amino acids: CASSAGLSQPQHF.

This chain's CDR3 is CASFDRGGYEQYF. The CDR3 nucleotides read TGTGCCAGCTTCGACAGGGGCGGATACGAGCAGTACTTC. J is TRBJ2-7 and V is TRBV5-4; TRBD1 aligns across 8 bases. CDR1 is SGHNT and CDR2 is YYREEE in the germline V gene (reference sequence). The CDR3 sequence is 13 residues long. V shed 7 bases and J 4 bases; nucleotides not matched to a gene: 7.

This clone has just a few counts. This chain connects TRBV7-9 to TRBJ1-1; no reliable D call. Germline CDR1 and CDR2: SEHNR and FQNEAQ (reference sequence). The CDR3 extends over 12 amino acids. V shed 5 bases and J shed 7 bases, with 11 bases lying between them. The CDR3, as DNA: TGTGCCAGCAGCCCTCCCGTCCGTGAAGCTTTCTTT. This sequence encodes CASSPPVREAFF.

V is TRBV19 and J is TRBJ1-1; TRBD1 is a possible D gene (5 bases). V lost 3 bases to trimming and J lost 3 bases, with 17 bases between them. CDR3 length: 16 residues. Germline V gene lookup returns CDR1 LNHDA and CDR2 SQIVND (reference sequence). The CDR3 region is CASSIAQARMDTEAFF. DNA of the CDR3: TGTGCCAGTAGTATTGCACAGGCGAGGATGGACACTGAAGCTTTCTTT.

The chain has TRBV5-4 and TRBJ2-5; 9 nucleotides agree with TRBD2. V gave up 4 bases and J gave up 0 bases; unmatched junction bases: 10. Germline lookup yields CDR1 SGHNT and CDR2 YYREEE (reference sequence). The CDR3 loop spans 17 amino acids. The CDR3 is CASSGRGRLADQETQYF. The CDR3 bases are TGTGCCAGCAGCGGACGCGGGAGACTAGCGGACCAAGAGACCCAGTACTTC.

This clone has only a few counts. The V call is TRBV6-5, the J call TRBJ2-7; D possibly corresponds to TRBD1 (5 bases). V was pared by 0 bases and J by 1 base, with 13 bases between. This CDR3 region has 16 residues. CDR1 MNHEY and CDR2 SVGAGI come from the germline V gene. CDR3 protein: CASSYSPGLRSYEQYF. CDR3 DNA: TGTGCCAGCAGTTACTCGCCAGGGCTCCGGTCCTACGAGCAGTACTTC.

The DNA for the CDR3 is TGTGCCAGCAGCTTCGTCTTCTCCTACAATGAGCAGTTCTTC. It translates to CASSFVFSYNEQFF. J is TRBJ2-1 and V is TRBV5-6; D gene ambiguous. This CDR3 contains 14 residues. Germline assignment: CDR1 SGHDT and CDR2 YYEEEE. Trimming cost V 2 bases and J 0 bases, with 6 bases left between them.

This clone was recorded only once. The chain links TRBV7-9 to TRBJ1-2, with no clear D. The germline V gene encodes CDR1 SEHNR and CDR2 FQNEAQ (reference sequence). The CDR3 length is 12 residues. Trimming cost V 5 bases and J 8 bases, with 12 bases left between them. The CDR3 sequence is CASSPRHGGYTF. The CDR3 coding sequence is TGTGCCAGCAGCCCCAGACACGGCGGCTACACCTTC.

The V gene is TRBV5-1, the J gene TRBJ1-6; tentative D call: TRBD1 (6 bases). Trimming left V 4 bases short and J 6 bases short, with 8 bases between. Germline V lookup: CDR1 SGHRS, CDR2 YFSETQ. The length of the CDR3 is 13 residues. CDR3: CASSEGGNSPLHF. CDR3 DNA: TGCGCCAGCAGCGAAGGGGGTAATTCACCCCTCCACTTT.

The V gene is TRBV2, the J gene TRBJ2-2; a possible D gene is TRBD1 (6 bases). Trimming pared 8 bases from V and 1 base from J, leaving 8 bases between. Germline loops: CDR1 SNHLY, CDR2 FYNNEI. This CDR3 is 13 amino acids long. The CDR3 loop reads CASQGRNTGELFF. The CDR3 DNA sequence: TGTGCCAGCCAGGGGAGGAACACCGGGGAGCTGTTTTTT. The whole variable domain, remainder taken from reference TRBV2 and TRBJ2-2, is EPEVTQTPSHQVTQMGQEVILRCVPISNHLYFYWYRQILGQKVEFLVSFYNNEISEKSEIFDDQFSVERPDGSNFTLKIRSTKLEDSAMYFCASQGRNTGELFFGEGSRLTVL.

The chain is built from TRBV28 and TRBJ2-5; D gene uncertain. V dropped 3 bases and J dropped 0 bases, with 5 bases sitting between them. Germline-derived CDR1 and CDR2 are MDHEN and SYDVKM. This CDR3 has 13 residues. The CDR3 loop reads CASSFQYQETQYF. As DNA, the CDR3 is TGTGCCAGCAGTTTCCAGTACCAAGAGACCCAGTACTTC. The full variable domain, its missing parts supplied by reference TRBV28 and TRBJ2-5, is DVKVTQSSRYLVKRTGEKVFLECVQDMDHENMFWYRQDPGLGLRLIYFSYDVKMKEKGDIPEGYSVSREKKERFSLILESASTNQTSMYLCASSFQYQETQYFGPGTRLLVL.

J is TRBJ2-3 and V is TRBV11-2; weak D call: TRBD2 (6 bases). The CDR3 is 17 amino acids. Germline CDR1 is SGHAT and CDR2 is FQNNGV. V was clipped by 5 bases and J by 1 base, with 19 bases between them. CDR3 DNA sequence: TGTGCCAGCAGCCCCCAGAACGGGGGTGGTGGCACAGATACGCAGTATTTT. This encodes CASSPQNGGGGTDTQYF. Supplemented by reference TRBV11-2 and TRBJ2-3, the full variable domain reads EAGVAQSPRYKIIEKRQSVAFWCNPISGHATLYWYQQILGQGPKLLIQFQNNGVVDDSQLPKDRFSAERLKGVDSTLKIQPAKLEDSAVYLCASSPQNGGGGTDTQYFGPGTRLTVL.

This chain joins TRBV14 and TRBJ2-3; D gene uncertain. CDR1 and CDR2 (germline): SGHDN, FVKESK. V lost 0 bases, J lost 6 bases, and 13 bases lay in between. CDR3 length: 15 residues. The CDR3 nucleotides read TGTGCCAGCAGCCAAGATGTGAGGAGATCGGATACGCAGTATTTT. Amino acids: CASSQDVRRSDTQYF. The full variable domain, completed using reference TRBV14 and TRBJ2-3, is EAGVTQFPSHSVIEKGQTVTLRCDPISGHDNLYWYRRVMGKEIKFLLHFVKESKQDESGMPNNRFLAERTGGTYSTLKVQPAELEDSGVYFCASSQDVRRSDTQYFGPGTRLTVL.